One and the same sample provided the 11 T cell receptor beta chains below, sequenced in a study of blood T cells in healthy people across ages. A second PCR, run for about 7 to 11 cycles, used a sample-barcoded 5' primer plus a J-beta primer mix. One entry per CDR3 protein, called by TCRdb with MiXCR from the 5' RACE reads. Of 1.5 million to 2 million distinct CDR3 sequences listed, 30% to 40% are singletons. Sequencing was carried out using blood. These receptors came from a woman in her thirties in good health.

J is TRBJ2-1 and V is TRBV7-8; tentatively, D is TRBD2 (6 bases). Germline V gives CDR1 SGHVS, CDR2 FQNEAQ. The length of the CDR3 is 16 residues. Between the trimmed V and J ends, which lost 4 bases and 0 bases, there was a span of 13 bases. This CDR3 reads CASSSGLGVSYNEQFF. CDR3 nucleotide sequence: TGTGCCAGCAGCTCGGGACTGGGGGTCTCCTACAATGAGCAGTTCTTC.

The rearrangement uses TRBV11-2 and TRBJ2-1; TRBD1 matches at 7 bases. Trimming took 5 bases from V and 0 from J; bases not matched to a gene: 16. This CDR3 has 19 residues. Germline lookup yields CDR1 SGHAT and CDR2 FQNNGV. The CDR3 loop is CASSPRTRGQRSSYNEQFF. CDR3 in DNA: TGTGCCAGCAGCCCAAGAACAAGGGGGCAGCGGAGCTCCTACAATGAGCAGTTCTTC.

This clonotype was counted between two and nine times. CDR3 DNA: TGCAGTGCTATGTTGGGGACTAGCAGATCGGAGACCCAGTACTTC. It translates to CSAMLGTSRSETQYF. V usage is TRBV20-1 and J usage is TRBJ2-5; the match to TRBD2 covers 9 bases. There are 15 residues in the CDR3. The J segment lost 5 bases and the V segment lost 4 bases, leaving 11 bases of the junction unmatched. In germline, CDR1 is DFQATT, CDR2 SNEGSKA (reference sequence).

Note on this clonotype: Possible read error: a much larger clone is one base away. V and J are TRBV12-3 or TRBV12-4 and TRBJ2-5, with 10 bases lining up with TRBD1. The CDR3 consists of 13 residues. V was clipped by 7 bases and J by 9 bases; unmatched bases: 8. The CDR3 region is CASMGQGYEAQYF. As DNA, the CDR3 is TGTGCCAGCATGGGACAGGGGTATGAGGCCCAGTACTTC.

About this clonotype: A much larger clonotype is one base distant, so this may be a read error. CDR3 sequence: CASSLARFSYERYF. The CDR3 DNA sequence: TGCGCCAGCAGCTTGGCCAGGTTTTCCTACGAGCGGTACTTC. The rearrangement joins TRBV5-1 to TRBJ2-7; D uncertain. Germline V lookup: CDR1 SGHRS, CDR2 YFSETQ. The CDR3 is 14 residues long.

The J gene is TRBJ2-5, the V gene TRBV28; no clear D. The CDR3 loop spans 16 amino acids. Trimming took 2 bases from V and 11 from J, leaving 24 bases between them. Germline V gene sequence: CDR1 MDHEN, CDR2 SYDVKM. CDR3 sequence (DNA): TGTGCCAGCAGTTTACCAATCAACTCACCATTTGTCCAGCAGTACTTC. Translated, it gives CASSLPINSPFVQQYF.

The CDR3 loop is CASGRFWTASTNYGYTF. CDR3 DNA: TGTGCCAGCGGGAGGTTCTGGACAGCCAGTACTAACTATGGCTACACCTTC. This chain joins TRBV2 and TRBJ1-2; weak D call: TRBD1 (6 bases). This CDR3 has 17 amino acids. Trimming left V 8 bases short and J 0 bases short, with 22 bases between. Germline values: CDR1 SNHLY, CDR2 FYNNEI.

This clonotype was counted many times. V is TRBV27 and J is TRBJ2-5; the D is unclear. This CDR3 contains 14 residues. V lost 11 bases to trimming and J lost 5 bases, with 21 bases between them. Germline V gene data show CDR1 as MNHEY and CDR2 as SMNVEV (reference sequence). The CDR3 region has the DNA TGTGCCGGTACACCTGCCCAGCGAGCGGAGACCCAGTACTTC. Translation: CAGTPAQRAETQYF.

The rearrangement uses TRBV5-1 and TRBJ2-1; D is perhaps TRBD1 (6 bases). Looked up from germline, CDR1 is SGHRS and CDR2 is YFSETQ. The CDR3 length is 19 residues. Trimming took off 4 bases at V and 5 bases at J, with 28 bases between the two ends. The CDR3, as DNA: TGCGCCAGCAGCACGGGTGGACTGGTGGATACCAGGGGACACAATGAGCAGTTCTTC. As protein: CASSTGGLVDTRGHNEQFF.

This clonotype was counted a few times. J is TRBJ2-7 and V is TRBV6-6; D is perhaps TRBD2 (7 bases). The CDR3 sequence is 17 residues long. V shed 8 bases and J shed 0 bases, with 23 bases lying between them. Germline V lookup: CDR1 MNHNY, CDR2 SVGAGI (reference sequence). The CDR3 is CASAGGLSSGRSYEQYF. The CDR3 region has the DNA TGTGCCAGCGCCGGGGGGCTGTCTAGCGGACGCTCCTACGAGCAGTACTTC.

The CDR3 reads CSARAPGRQNYGYTF. DNA of the CDR3: TGCAGTGCTAGAGCCCCGGGCAGACAGAACTATGGCTACACCTTC. J is TRBJ1-2 and V is TRBV20-1; tentatively, D is TRBD1 (5 bases). CDR1 and CDR2 (germline): DFQATT, SNEGSKA (reference sequence). V lost 1 base to trimming and J lost 2 bases, with 14 bases between them. The CDR3 has 15 residues.